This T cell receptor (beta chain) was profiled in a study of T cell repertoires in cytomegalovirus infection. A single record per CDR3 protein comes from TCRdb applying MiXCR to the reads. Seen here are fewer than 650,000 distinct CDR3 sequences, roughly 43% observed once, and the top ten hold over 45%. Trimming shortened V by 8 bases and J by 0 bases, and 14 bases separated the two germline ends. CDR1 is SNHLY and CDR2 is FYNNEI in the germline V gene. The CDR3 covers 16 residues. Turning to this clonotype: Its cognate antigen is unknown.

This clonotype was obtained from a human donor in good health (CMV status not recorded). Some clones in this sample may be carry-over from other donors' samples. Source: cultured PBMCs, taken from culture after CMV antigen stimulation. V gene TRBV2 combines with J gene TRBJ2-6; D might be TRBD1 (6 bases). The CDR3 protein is CASDAGAFSGANVLTF. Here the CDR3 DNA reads TGTGCCAGCGATGCAGGGGCTTTCTCTGGGGCCAACGTCCTGACTTTC.